Below, 28 T cell receptor beta chains from the same sample are listed, as sequenced in a study of shared clonotypes between healthy human individuals. Measured with immunoSEQ multiplex PCR; TCRdb has only the in-frame clones, and not every one. The table lists about 980,000 clones, 60% to 85% of them singletons. Sequencing was carried out using memory CD4+ T cells sorted from blood. The sample's subset: CD45RA-negative fraction. The source of these receptors is a man younger than 35 in good health.

This sequence joins TRBV2 and TRBJ2-2; perhaps TRBD2 as D (6 bases). Trimming took 7 bases from V and 2 from J, leaving 17 bases between them. From germline, CDR1 is SNHLY and CDR2 FYNNEI. This CDR3 has 16 residues. CDR3: CASKGPGLSNTGELFF. CDR3 DNA sequence: TGTGCCAGCAAAGGGCCGGGACTTTCCAACACCGGGGAGCTGTTTTTT.

This clone was seen once. The rearrangement links TRBV29-1 to TRBJ1-1; D uncertain. The V and J ends lost 6 bases and 7 bases respectively, with 9 bases between them. The CDR3 has 10 residues. CDR1 and CDR2 from the germline V gene are SQVTM and ANQGSEA. The CDR3: CSVAGVEAFF. DNA of the CDR3: TGCAGCGTCGCAGGAGTTGAAGCTTTCTTT. Together with reference TRBV29-1 and TRBJ1-1, the CDR3 gives the full variable domain: SAVISQKPSRDICQRGTSLTIQCQVDSQVTMMFWYRQQPGQSLTLIATANQGSEATYESGFVIDKFPISRPNLTFSTLTVSNMSPEDSSIYLCSVAGVEAFFGQGTRLTVV.

The chain couples TRBV28 to TRBJ1-2; D is unresolved. The CDR3 length is 11 residues. The germline V gene has CDR1 MDHEN and CDR2 SYDVKM. The V end was cut by 6 bases, the J end by 1 base, with 3 bases between. CDR3 in amino acids: CASRNNYGYTF. Here the CDR3 DNA reads TGTGCCAGCAGGAATAACTATGGCTACACCTTC.

In nucleotides, the CDR3 is TGTGCCAGCAGTTTCCATACCCAACCCTATGGCTACACCTTC. Its translation is CASSFHTQPYGYTF. The genes are TRBV28 and TRBJ1-2; no definite D call. Trimming left V 3 bases short and J 4 bases short, with 12 bases between. The CDR3 length is 14 residues. Germline assignment: CDR1 MDHEN and CDR2 SYDVKM.

The rearrangement joins TRBV7-2 to TRBJ1-4, with unresolved D. Germline CDR1 and CDR2: SGHTA and FQGNSA. The V gene lost 1 base and the J gene lost 4 bases, with 7 bases spanning the gap. There are 14 residues in the CDR3. In nucleotides, the CDR3 is TGTGCCAGCAGCTTAGGCAGGAATAATGAAAAACTGTTTTTT. Protein product: CASSLGRNNEKLFF.

Many counts were recorded for this clone. At the DNA level, this CDR3 is encoded by other sequences in the same sample as well. V is TRBV15 and J is TRBJ2-5; D unclear. This CDR3 has 12 residues. The V and J ends lost 0 bases and 4 bases respectively, with 3 bases between them. Germline assignment: CDR1 LNHNV and CDR2 YYDKDF (reference sequence). CDR3 amino acids: CATSRDVETQYF. CDR3 coding DNA: TGTGCCACCAGCAGAGATGTAGAGACCCAGTACTTC.

The V and J genes are TRBV7-9 and TRBJ2-2; D is uncertain. The CDR3 spans 12 residues. Germline lookup yields CDR1 SEHNR and CDR2 FQNEAQ (reference sequence). V dropped 3 bases and J dropped 4 bases, with 3 bases sitting between them. The CDR3 is CASSLPTGELFF. CDR3 bases: TGTGCCAGCAGCTTGCCCACCGGGGAGCTGTTTTTT.

The chain is built from TRBV2 and TRBJ1-5; the D is unclear. The CDR3 spans 15 residues. V was trimmed by 5 bases and J by 2 bases, leaving 13 bases between them. Germline CDR1 and CDR2: SNHLY and FYNNEI. The CDR3 sequence: CASSSQTFGNQPQHF. The CDR3 DNA reads as TGTGCCAGCAGTTCCCAGACATTTGGCAATCAGCCCCAGCATTTT.

Of note for this clone: One junction end does not reproduce the germline sequence, and a read error may be involved. The gene calls are TRBV14 and TRBJ2-2, with D perhaps TRBD2 (6 bases). Germline values: CDR1 SGHDN, CDR2 FVKESK. CDR3 length: 14 residues. The chain's CDR3 is CASGQRANTGELFF. The CDR3 DNA sequence: TGTGCCAGCGGCCAGCGGGCGAACACCGGGGAGCTGTTTTTT. Variable domain in full (rest from reference TRBV14 and TRBJ2-2): EAGVTQFPSHSVIEKGQTVTLRCDPISGHDNLYWYRRVMGKEIKFLLHFVKESKQDESGMPNNRFLAERTGGTYSTLKVQPAELEDSGVYFCASGQRANTGELFFGEGSRLTVL.

The CDR3 here is CASSLTSGRFYEQYF. Here the CDR3 DNA reads TGCGCCAGCAGTTTAACTAGCGGGAGGTTCTACGAGCAGTACTTC. The genes are TRBV5-1 and TRBJ2-7; TRBD2 aligns across 12 bases. Germline V gives CDR1 SGHRS, CDR2 YFSETQ. The length of the CDR3 is 15 residues. V gave up 5 bases and J gave up 3 bases; unmatched junction bases: 6.

V and J are TRBV27 and TRBJ2-7; TRBD1 or TRBD2 may be the D gene (6 bases each). Trimming took 3 bases from V and 2 from J, leaving 14 bases between them. This CDR3 spans 15 amino acids. Germline V CDR1 and CDR2: MNHEY, SMNVEV (reference sequence). CDR3 in DNA: TGTGCCAGCAGTTTCGGAAGGGGGGACACCTACGAGCAGTACTTC. Translated: CASSFGRGDTYEQYF.

This clone was seen only a few times. The chain recombines TRBV28 with TRBJ2-1, with D perhaps TRBD1 (5 bases). Deletions cut 6 bases from V and 9 bases from J, with 12 bases between. This CDR3 has 12 amino acids. CDR1 and CDR2 from the germline V gene are MDHEN and SYDVKM. Here the CDR3 DNA reads TGTGCCAGCAGGAAAGGGGAAGGTGAGCAGTTCTTC. Protein: CASRKGEGEQFF.

The chain has TRBV2 and TRBJ1-2, with TRBD1 matching 9 bases. The CDR3 sequence is 13 residues long. Germline CDR1 SNHLY, CDR2 FYNNEI. The ends lost 8 bases at V and 5 bases at J; junction bases unmatched: 6. The CDR3 DNA sequence: TGTGCCAGCTGTGGACAGGGGATATATGGCTACACCTTC. As protein: CASCGQGIYGYTF. The entire variable domain, with the rest obtained from reference TRBV2 and TRBJ1-2, is as follows: EPEVTQTPSHQVTQMGQEVILRCVPISNHLYFYWYRQILGQKVEFLVSFYNNEISEKSEIFDDQFSVERPDGSNFTLKIRSTKLEDSAMYFCASCGQGIYGYTFGSGTRLTVV.

The CDR3 nucleotides are TGTGCCAGCAGGGGACTAGCGGGAGCGTACGAGCAGTACTTC. Translation gives CASRGLAGAYEQYF. The chain employs TRBV27 and TRBJ2-7; 14 bases fit TRBD2. The germline V gene encodes CDR1 MNHEY and CDR2 SMNVEV (reference sequence). The trim removed 6 bases at V and 4 bases at J, leaving 2 bases unmatched. The CDR3 totals 14 residues.

The rearrangement uses TRBV30 and TRBJ1-1, with a weak D call TRBD1 (5 bases). This CDR3 contains 15 residues. V was clipped by 4 bases and J by 0 bases, with 15 bases between them. Germline CDR1 reads GTSNPN; CDR2 reads SVGIG (reference sequence). In DNA, the CDR3 is TGTGCCTGGACCCAGAGACAGACCATGAACACTGAAGCTTTCTTT. Its translation: CAWTQRQTMNTEAFF.

This chain links TRBV10-3 with TRBJ2-1; the D is unclear. V dropped 7 bases and J dropped 12 bases, with 13 bases sitting between them. The V gene's germline CDR1 is ENHRY and CDR2 SYGVKD. This CDR3 has 11 amino acids. In nucleotides, the CDR3 is TGTGCCATCACTAACACGGAAGGGCAGTTCTTC. Translated, it gives CAITNTEGQFF.

The V gene is TRBV7-2, the J gene TRBJ1-4; a possible D gene is TRBD1 (6 bases). The CDR3 length is 16 residues. V was clipped by 7 bases and J by 5 bases, with 20 bases between them. Germline values: CDR1 SGHTA, CDR2 FQGNSA. CDR3 sequence reads: CASTVGQLGGNEKLFF. CDR3 DNA sequence: TGTGCCAGCACCGTCGGACAGCTTGGAGGAAATGAAAAACTGTTTTTT.

This chain links TRBV27 with TRBJ1-2; D gene ambiguous. The ends were cut back, 2 bases at V and 0 bases at J, with 16 bases in the middle. CDR3 size: 17 residues. Germline V lookup: CDR1 MNHEY, CDR2 SMNVEV (reference sequence). The CDR3 spells CASSLRVFDTSNYGYTF. The CDR3 nucleotides are TGTGCCAGCAGTTTAAGGGTTTTTGACACCTCTAACTATGGCTACACCTTC.

This clone was seen only a few times. V is TRBV13 and J is TRBJ2-7, with D hard to call. The V and J ends lost 2 bases and 2 bases respectively, with 7 bases between them. The germline V gene has CDR1 PRHDT and CDR2 FYEKMQ (reference sequence). The length of the CDR3 is 13 residues. CDR3 nucleotide sequence: TGTGCCAGCAGCTTATTAAGGGCCTACGAGCAGTACTTC. It is translated as CASSLLRAYEQYF.

This clone was detected ten times or more. The J gene is TRBJ2-7, the V gene TRBV9, with 7 bases that match TRBD2. V lost 0 bases, J lost 7 bases, and 22 bases stayed unmatched. CDR3 length equals 19 residues. Germline V gene lookup returns CDR1 SGDLS and CDR2 YYNGEE. CDR3 residues: CASSVGPQSPSGPTEEQYF. In nucleotides, the CDR3 is TGTGCCAGCAGCGTAGGTCCCCAAAGTCCTAGCGGACCTACGGAGGAGCAGTACTTC.

CDR3 amino acids: CASTSGFRDRYGYTF. Written as DNA, the CDR3 is TGTGCCAGCACCTCAGGTTTTCGGGACCGCTATGGCTACACCTTC. V is TRBV2 and J is TRBJ1-2; TRBD1 might be the D (5 bases). Germline CDR1 is SNHLY and CDR2 is FYNNEI. The CDR3 length is 15 residues. Trimming shortened V by 7 bases and J by 4 bases, and 19 bases separated the two germline ends.

This rearrangement joins TRBV7-2 to TRBJ2-1; 7 bases map to TRBD1. Germline-derived CDR1 and CDR2 are SGHTA and FQGNSA. With 3 bases clipped from V and 3 bases from J, the junction kept 2 bases outside the gene matches. The CDR3 contains 14 residues. This CDR3 is CASSFRDSYNEQFF. For the CDR3, the DNA is TGTGCCAGCAGCTTCCGGGACAGCTACAATGAGCAGTTCTTC. Drawing the rest from reference TRBV7-2 and TRBJ2-1, the complete variable domain is GAGVSQSPSNKVTEKGKDVELRCDPISGHTALYWYRQSLGQGLEFLIYFQGNSAPDKSGLPSDRFSAERTGGSVSTLTIQRTQQEDSAVYLCASSFRDSYNEQFFGPGTRLTVL.

In its sample, this clone was seen once. The V gene is TRBV5-6, the J gene TRBJ1-3; weak D call: TRBD1 (5 bases). Trimming cost V 7 bases and J 4 bases, with 15 bases left between them. The CDR3 is made up of 14 amino acids. CDR1 SGHDT and CDR2 YYEEEE come from the germline V gene. The CDR3 region is CASQLWGSGNTIYF. The CDR3 DNA follows: TGTGCCAGCCAGCTCTGGGGGTCGGGAAACACCATATATTTT.

The chain combines TRBV5-4 with TRBJ2-3; D might be TRBD1 (6 bases). Germline loops: CDR1 SGHNT, CDR2 YYREEE (reference sequence). This CDR3 is built from 15 residues. Trimming took 2 bases from V and 4 from J, leaving 14 bases between them. The CDR3 nucleotides read TGTGCCAGCAGCTTTAAGACAGGCACAGCAGATACGCAGTATTTT. The encoded protein is CASSFKTGTADTQYF.

The rearrangement joins TRBV5-6 to TRBJ1-1; no definite D call. Germline CDR1 reads SGHDT; CDR2 reads YYEEEE. Trimming cost V 3 bases and J 5 bases, with 17 bases left between them. The CDR3 extends over 15 amino acids. The CDR3, as DNA: TGTGCCAGCAGCTCATTCGGAAGTAGAGGGACTGAAGCTTTCTTT. It is translated as CASSSFGSRGTEAFF.

The rearrangement joins TRBV7-9 to TRBJ2-1; TRBD2 matches at 11 bases. The CDR3 totals 18 residues. Trimming removed 5 bases from V and 2 bases from J; junction bases left unmatched: 11. Germline lookup yields CDR1 SEHNR and CDR2 FQNEAQ (reference sequence). The CDR3 DNA reads TGTGCCAGCAGCCCCTGGGGTAGCGGGGGGGAGGCCTACAATGAGCAGTTCTTC. Residues: CASSPWGSGGEAYNEQFF.

This clone was seen once. This chain joins TRBV19 and TRBJ2-1, with 9 bases that match TRBD2. V lost 6 bases to trimming and J lost 6 bases; unmatched junction nucleotides: 9. The CDR3 has 15 residues. Germline values: CDR1 LNHDA, CDR2 SQIVND (reference sequence). The CDR3 loop is CASSPGLARSNEQFF. The DNA of the CDR3 is TGTGCCAGTAGCCCCGGACTAGCGAGAAGCAATGAGCAGTTCTTC.

This sequence joins TRBV4-1 and TRBJ2-7, with 7 bases that match TRBD2. Trimming took 2 bases from V and 2 from J; bases not matched to a gene: 6. Germline V lookup: CDR1 MGHRA, CDR2 YSYEKL. The CDR3 runs to 15 residues. The CDR3 DNA is TGCGCCAGCAGCCAACGACTAGCCGATCCCTACGAGCAGTACTTC. Protein: CASSQRLADPYEQYF.